Below, 26 T cell receptor beta chains from the same sample are listed, as sequenced in a study of OX40 agonist ivuxolimab in advanced cancers. Libraries were prepared through the immunoSEQ multiplex PCR assay. This immuneACCESS table, as held by TCRdb, lists in-frame sequences with V and J called but not all clones. Of the missing ones, under half trace to an unresolved V gene in checked studies; the others have no known cause. The sample table shows 60,000 to 85,000 clones, and about 80% are seen once. The biggest ten clones account for roughly 1.4% of the sample. The specimen was CD4+ or CD8+ T cells sorted from blood, collected in a trial of the OX40 agonist ivuxolimab. The receptors shown here come from an adult with an advanced solid tumor such as melanoma, head and neck, liver or kidney cancer.

The chain couples TRBV19 to TRBJ2-3, with no clear D. The CDR3 is 11 residues long. Germline V gene sequence: CDR1 LNHDA, CDR2 SQIVND (reference sequence). V gave up 10 bases and J gave up 6 bases, with 11 bases separating them. The CDR3 region has the DNA TGTGCCACAACGGCCAGGGATACGCAGTATTTT. It yields the protein CATTARDTQYF.

The V and J genes are TRBV4-1 and TRBJ1-2, with 9 bases matching TRBD1. The germline V gene encodes CDR1 MGHRA and CDR2 YSYEKL. There are 16 residues in the CDR3. V lost 5 bases to trimming and J lost 0 bases; unmatched junction nucleotides: 7. The CDR3 coding sequence is TGCGCCAGCAGCTTGGGACAGGGACTTTCTAACTATGGCTACACCTTC. It codes for CASSLGQGLSNYGYTF.

The J gene is TRBJ2-7, the V gene TRBV6-5, with a tentative D call TRBD1 (6 bases). The V end lost 7 bases, the J end lost 6 bases, and 16 bases lay between the germline ends. The CDR3 is 13 amino acids. Germline V gene sequence: CDR1 MNHEY, CDR2 SVGAGI. CDR3: CASTWPGAVEQYF. The CDR3 DNA reads TGTGCCAGCACCTGGCCAGGGGCCGTCGAGCAGTACTTC.

V gene TRBV5-1 combines with J gene TRBJ2-3; 7 bases agree with TRBD2. CDR1 SGHRS and CDR2 YFSETQ come from the germline V gene. This CDR3 has 16 residues. V gave up 4 bases and J gave up 3 bases; unmatched junction bases: 11. In nucleotides, the CDR3 is TGCGCCAGCAGCCCCCGAGCTTTGGGGGGGACAGATACGCAGTATTTT. Translating gives CASSPRALGGTDTQYF.

The count of this clone is one. This chain joins TRBV15 and TRBJ2-2; D may be TRBD1 (5 bases). V was trimmed by 1 base and J by 1 base, leaving 13 bases between them. From germline, CDR1 is LNHNV and CDR2 YYDKDF (reference sequence). This CDR3 is built from 17 residues. CDR3 loop: CATSRVFRQGNTGELFF. Written as DNA, the CDR3 is TGTGCCACCAGCAGAGTCTTCAGGCAGGGGAACACCGGGGAGCTGTTTTTT.

The chain joins TRBV7-9 to TRBJ1-1, with 7 bases matching TRBD1. V lost 6 bases to trimming and J lost 2 bases; unmatched junction nucleotides: 9. CDR3 length: 15 amino acids. Looked up from germline, CDR1 is SEHNR and CDR2 is FQNEAQ (reference sequence). CDR3 protein: CASRIKDRINTEAFF. Here the CDR3 DNA reads TGTGCCAGCAGGATAAAGGACAGGATCAACACTGAAGCTTTCTTT.

The chain combines TRBV6-5 with TRBJ1-2; no clear D. CDR3 length: 16 residues. Germline CDR1 reads MNHEY; CDR2 reads SVGAGI. Trimming shortened V by 2 bases and J by 0 bases, and 13 bases separated the two germline ends. CDR3 sequence reads: CASSYRQPPTNYGYTF. The CDR3 DNA follows: TGTGCCAGCAGTTACCGACAACCTCCGACTAACTATGGCTACACCTTC.

The V gene is TRBV19, the J gene TRBJ1-2, with 11 bases that match TRBD1. Unmatched junction bases numbered 9, after V lost 1 base and J lost 8 bases. The CDR3 consists of 16 residues. Germline CDR1 is LNHDA and CDR2 is SQIVND (reference sequence). In DNA, the CDR3 is TGTGCCAGTAGTATAGCCCCAGGACAGGGGGCGCGAGGCTACACCTTC. Its protein product is CASSIAPGQGARGYTF.

The chain has TRBV19 and TRBJ2-7, with D uncertain. Germline V gene data show CDR1 as LNHDA and CDR2 as SQIVND (reference sequence). V lost 1 base to trimming and J lost 4 bases, with 11 bases between them. This CDR3 is built from 14 residues. The CDR3: CASSIGAGRYEQYF. CDR3 coding DNA: TGTGCCAGTAGTATAGGTGCCGGACGTTACGAGCAGTACTTC.

The chain is built from TRBV4-2 and TRBJ2-3, with 9 nucleotides matching TRBD2. After removal of 1 base from V and 2 bases from J, the junction contained 4 bases not matched to a gene. The germline V gene encodes CDR1 LGHNA and CDR2 YNFKEQ. The CDR3 runs 16 residues. The DNA of the CDR3 is TGTGCCAGCAGCCAAGGGCGGGGGGGCCCCACAGATACGCAGTATTTT. Protein product: CASSQGRGGPTDTQYF.

The rearrangement links TRBV6-1 to TRBJ2-3; the match to TRBD1 covers 9 bases. This CDR3 has 15 residues. Germline CDR1 is MNHNS and CDR2 is SASEGT. The trim removed 4 bases at V and 5 bases at J, leaving 7 bases unmatched. This CDR3 is CASSVGGQGGDTQYF. In nucleotides, the CDR3 is TGTGCCAGCAGTGTTGGGGGACAGGGAGGAGATACGCAGTATTTT.

This sequence joins TRBV18 and TRBJ1-2; perhaps TRBD1 as D (6 bases). In germline, CDR1 is KGHSH, CDR2 LQKENI. V dropped 6 bases and J dropped 2 bases, with 10 bases sitting between them. The CDR3 has 13 residues. Here the CDR3 DNA reads TGTGCCAGCTCGAACGGACAGAACTATGGCTACACCTTC. Translation: CASSNGQNYGYTF. The full variable domain, rest sourced from reference TRBV18 and TRBJ1-2, is NAGVMQNPRHLVRRRGQEARLRCSPMKGHSHVYWYRQLPEEGLKFMVYLQKENIIDESGMPKERFSAEFPKEGPSILRIQQVVRGDSAAYFCASSNGQNYGYTFGSGTRLTVV.

J is TRBJ1-1 and V is TRBV6-6, with TRBD1 matching over 7 bases. This CDR3 has 14 amino acids. V gave up 0 bases and J gave up 6 bases; unmatched junction bases: 4. The germline gives CDR1 MNHNY, CDR2 SVGAGI (reference sequence). CDR3 loop: CASSYSRGQPEAFF. The CDR3, as DNA: TGTGCCAGCAGTTACTCGCGGGGACAGCCTGAAGCTTTCTTT.

The chain carries TRBV2 and TRBJ1-1; tentatively, D is TRBD1 (6 bases). With 5 bases removed from V and 5 bases from J, the gap between germline ends came to 9 bases. This CDR3 has 12 residues. Germline CDR1 reads SNHLY; CDR2 reads FYNNEI. CDR3 DNA: TGTGCCAGCAGTATTCAGGGGACTGAAGCTTTCTTT. It specifies CASSIQGTEAFF.

This clone turned up a few times. The rearrangement uses TRBV5-1 and TRBJ1-1; possibly TRBD1 for D (6 bases). Germline V gene data show CDR1 as SGHRS and CDR2 as YFSETQ. V was clipped by 4 bases and J by 3 bases, with 19 bases between them. The length of the CDR3 is 16 residues. In nucleotides, the CDR3 is TGCGCCAGCAGCCCGGGCGTGCGGGGGGCGGACACTGAAGCTTTCTTT. The encoded protein is CASSPGVRGADTEAFF.

This clone appeared once. The genes are TRBV18 and TRBJ2-1; the D gene is possibly TRBD1 (6 bases). Trimming left V 1 base short and J 4 bases short, with 17 bases between. The CDR3 loop spans 17 amino acids. CDR1 and CDR2 from the germline V gene are KGHSH and LQKENI. This CDR3 reads CASSPRTGTAGYNEQFF. CDR3 sequence (DNA): TGTGCCAGCTCACCACGAACAGGGACCGCTGGATACAATGAGCAGTTCTTC.

The chain has TRBV4-1 and TRBJ2-7; D may be TRBD1 or TRBD2 (5 bases each). Trimming took off 3 bases at V and 5 bases at J, with 17 bases between the two ends. Per germline, CDR1 MGHRA and CDR2 YSYEKL. CDR3 size: 15 residues. The CDR3: CASSHPPRGADEQYF. The CDR3 coding sequence is TGCGCCAGCAGCCATCCGCCGAGGGGCGCGGACGAGCAGTACTTC.

J is TRBJ2-3 and V is TRBV5-4; D is possibly TRBD1 or TRBD2 (6 bases each). Germline V gene lookup returns CDR1 SGHNT and CDR2 YYREEE (reference sequence). This CDR3 comprises 16 residues. The germline V and J ends were trimmed by 4 bases and 3 bases, with 18 bases remaining between them. Here the CDR3 reads CASSQGGSGGTDTQYF. The CDR3 DNA sequence: TGTGCCAGCAGCCAAGGGGGGTCTGGAGGGACAGATACGCAGTATTTT.

The chain couples TRBV10-3 to TRBJ2-7; D might be TRBD1 or TRBD2, each matching 5 bases. The V end lost 11 bases, the J end lost 4 bases, and 18 bases lay between the germline ends. Germline assignment: CDR1 ENHRY and CDR2 SYGVKD. The CDR3 extends over 13 amino acids. The CDR3 sequence is CALPGRTSYEQYF. CDR3 nucleotides: TGTGCCTTACCGGGACGGACATCGTACGAGCAGTACTTC.

V and J are TRBV5-1 and TRBJ2-5, with 10 bases that match TRBD1. The CDR3 covers 14 residues. The germline gives CDR1 SGHRS, CDR2 YFSETQ. V shed 0 bases and J 5 bases; nucleotides not matched to a gene: 1. As DNA, the CDR3 is TGCGCCAGCAGCTTGGGGGACAGGGGTGAGACCCAGTACTTC. Protein sequence: CASSLGDRGETQYF.

As for this clone: Mismatch with germline at one junction end may stem from a read error. The J gene is TRBJ1-1, the V gene TRBV5-6; a weak D match, TRBD1 (5 bases). Germline V gene sequence: CDR1 SGHDT, CDR2 YYEEEE. This CDR3 has 16 residues. This CDR3 is CASTLVAPRGDTEAFF. CDR3 in DNA: TGTGCCAGCACCTTGGTGGCTCCGCGAGGGGACACTGAAGCTTTCTTT.

The gene calls are TRBV28 and TRBJ1-2; 7 bases line up with TRBD1. With 8 bases clipped from V and 2 bases from J, the junction kept 11 bases outside the gene matches. In germline, CDR1 is MDHEN, CDR2 SYDVKM. The CDR3 runs to 15 residues. CDR3 in DNA: TGTGCCAGCGACGGAACAGGGGCTGGGAACTATGGCTACACCTTC. This gives the protein CASDGTGAGNYGYTF.

A note on this clone: One end of the junction does not line up with germline, which may come from a read error. This chain joins TRBV5-6 and TRBJ1-2; D is possibly TRBD1 (6 bases). There are 12 residues in the CDR3. Germline V gene data show CDR1 as SGHDT and CDR2 as YYEEEE. CDR3 nucleotides: TGTGCCAGCAGCCCCCCTAGGGGGGCAAAATACTTC. Amino acids: CASSPPRGAKYF.

This sequence joins TRBV7-6 and TRBJ2-1; 9 bases are shared with TRBD1. This CDR3 region has 14 residues. V shed 1 base and J 8 bases; nucleotides not matched to a gene: 3. Germline assignment: CDR1 SGHVS and CDR2 FNYEAQ. The CDR3 here is CASSLGGQGDEQFF. Written as DNA, the CDR3 is TGTGCCAGCAGCTTAGGGGGACAGGGCGATGAGCAGTTCTTC.

The rearrangement uses TRBV11-2 and TRBJ2-5; tentative D call: TRBD1 (6 bases). Per the germline V gene, CDR1 is SGHAT and CDR2 is FQNNGV. This CDR3 region has 15 residues. V was trimmed by 7 bases and J by 5 bases, leaving 20 bases between them. The CDR3 here is CASTMTGFAGETQYF. The CDR3 region has the DNA TGTGCCAGCACCATGACAGGATTTGCCGGTGAGACCCAGTACTTC.

This clone appeared a single time. The rearrangement uses TRBV12-2 and TRBJ1-4. TRBV12-2 is a known pseudogene. CDR3 size: 16 residues. CDR3 bases: TGTGCAAGTCGGACACCGCTCACACGGCGGGTAGAAAAACTGTTTTTT. Translating it yields CASRTPLTRRVEKLFF.